The text below deals with one TCR beta chain. Its antigen remains unidentified. The CDR3 covers 14 residues. Between the trimmed V and J ends, which lost 2 bases and 4 bases, there was a span of 11 bases. Germline CDR1 is SGHVS and CDR2 is FQNEAQ. Sequenced by immunoSEQ multiplex PCR; TCRdb stores in-frame clones only, minus some. Here the sample spans about 100,000 clones, 80% to 90% being singletons. This record comes from a study of T cell responses to AZD1222 COVID-19 vaccine. Study-level points and caveats: The donor cohort was predominantly white British with a female majority, and clonal diversity may have been underestimated. Researchers took repertoire samples only after the peak T cell response had come. When two AZD1222 doses had been given, Spike-specific TCR breadth and depth rose. Researchers report vaccine-associated CD4 TCRs spanning spike, with dominance at 160-218 and 743-854.

The gene calls are TRBV7-8 and TRBJ1-1; D is unresolved. The sample in question was peripheral blood, obtained on day 0 of AZD1222 vaccination. The clonotype comes from an adult in good health. CDR3 bases: TGTGCCAGCAGCTTATCAATGACGGCCACTGAAGCTTTCTTT. It yields the protein CASSLSMTATEAFF. The entire variable domain, with the rest obtained from reference TRBV7-8 and TRBJ1-1, is as follows: GAGVSQSPRYKVAKRGQDVALRCDPISGHVSLFWYQQALGQGPEFLTYFQNEAQLDKSGLPSDRFFAERPEGSVSTLKIQRTQQEDSAVYLCASSLSMTATEAFFGQGTRLTVV.